The entry that follows covers one T cell receptor beta chain sequence. Its antigen is still unknown. Measured with immunoSEQ multiplex PCR; TCRdb has only the in-frame clones, and not every one. The sample contains 110,000 to 150,000 clones, 70% to 90% of which appear only once. Time point described: baseline pretreatment blood. Treatment: 15 Gy SBRT to primary tumor, nephrectomy 4 weeks later. V was pared by 10 bases and J by 0 bases, with 7 bases between. Germline V gene lookup returns CDR1 SGHDN and CDR2 FVKESK. The CDR3 loop spans 13 amino acids. The record originates from a study of radiation and T cells in renal cell carcinoma. On the study more broadly: Nephrectomy followed 15 Gy stereotactic body radiation by 4 weeks. Findings and caveats of the study: In blood, top tumor clones expanded by 2 weeks, shrinking by 4.

The chain joins TRBV14 to TRBJ2-6; possibly TRBD2 for D (5 bases). The receptor comes from a woman between 50 and 59 years old with renal cell carcinoma. The sample here was blood, taken from a patient whose treatment included radiotherapy and nephrectomy. CDR3 amino acids: CATGVSGANVLTF. In DNA form, the CDR3 reads TGTGCCACCGGGGTCTCTGGGGCCAACGTCCTGACTTTC.